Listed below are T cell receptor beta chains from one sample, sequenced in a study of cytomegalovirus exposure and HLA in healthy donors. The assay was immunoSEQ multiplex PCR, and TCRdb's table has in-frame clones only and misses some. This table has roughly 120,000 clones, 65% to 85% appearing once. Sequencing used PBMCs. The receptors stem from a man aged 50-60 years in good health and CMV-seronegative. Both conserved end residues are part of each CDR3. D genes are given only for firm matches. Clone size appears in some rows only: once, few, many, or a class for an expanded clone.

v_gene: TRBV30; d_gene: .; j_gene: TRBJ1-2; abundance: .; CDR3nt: TGTGCCTGGAGCCGTGTACAGGGTGGCTACACCTTC; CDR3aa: CAWSRVQGGYTF
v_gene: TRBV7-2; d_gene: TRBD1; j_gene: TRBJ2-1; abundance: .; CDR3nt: TGTGCCAGCAGCTTAGGAACCGGGACAGTCAATGAGCAGTTCTTC; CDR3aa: CASSLGTGTVNEQFF
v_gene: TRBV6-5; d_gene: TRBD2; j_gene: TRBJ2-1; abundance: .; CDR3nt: TGTGCCAGCAGTTGGGGACTAGCGGGCGTCAATGAGCAGTTCTTC; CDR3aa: CASSWGLAGVNEQFF
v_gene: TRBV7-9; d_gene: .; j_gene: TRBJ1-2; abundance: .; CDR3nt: TGTGCCAGCAGCTTAGCGCCAATAGACTATGGCTACACCTTC; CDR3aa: CASSLAPIDYGYTF
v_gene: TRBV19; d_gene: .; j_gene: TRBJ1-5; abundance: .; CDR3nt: TGTGCCAGTAGTATAGATCCGGCCCGGGATCAGCCCCAGCATTTT; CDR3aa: CASSIDPARDQPQHF
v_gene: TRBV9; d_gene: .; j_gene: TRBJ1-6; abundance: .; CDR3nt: TGTGCCAGCAGCGTAGGGGAGGGAAGAATTTCACCCCTCCACTTT; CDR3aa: CASSVGEGRISPLHF
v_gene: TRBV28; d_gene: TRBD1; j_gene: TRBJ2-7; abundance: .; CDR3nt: TGTGCCAGCAGGCGCGGACAGGCCTCCGAGCAGTACTTC; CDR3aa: CASRRGQASEQYF
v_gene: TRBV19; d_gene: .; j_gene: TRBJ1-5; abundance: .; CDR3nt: TGTGCCAGTAGGCCCTACGAGAGCAATCAGCCCCAGCATTTT; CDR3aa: CASRPYESNQPQHF
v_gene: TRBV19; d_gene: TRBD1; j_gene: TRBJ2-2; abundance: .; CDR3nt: TGTGCCAGTAGTGCTCGAGGGACAGTAAACACCGGGGAGCTGTTTTTT; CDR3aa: CASSARGTVNTGELFF
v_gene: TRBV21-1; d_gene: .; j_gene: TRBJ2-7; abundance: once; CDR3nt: TGTGCCAGCAGCAAAGCGCGAGCCAGAGGACAGTTAACCTACGAGCAGTACTTC; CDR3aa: CASSKARARGQLTYEQYF
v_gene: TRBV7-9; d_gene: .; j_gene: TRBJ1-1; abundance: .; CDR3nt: TGTGCCAGCAGCTCGCAAGGGAGAGGGGGAAAGGACACTGAAGCTTTCTTT; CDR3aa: CASSSQGRGGKDTEAFF
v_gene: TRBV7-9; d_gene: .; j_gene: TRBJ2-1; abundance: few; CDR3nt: TGTGCCAGCAGCCGACTACAGGGTCTACTTATCGATGAGCAGTTCTTC; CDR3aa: CASSRLQGLLIDEQFF
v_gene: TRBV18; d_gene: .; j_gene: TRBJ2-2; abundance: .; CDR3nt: TGTGCCAGCTCACCAGACAGAGGATCGAGCACCGGGGAGCTGTTTTTT; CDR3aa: CASSPDRGSSTGELFF
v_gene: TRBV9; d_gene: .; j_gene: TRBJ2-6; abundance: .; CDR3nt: TGTGCCAGCAGCCCTCAGGGGCCTGGGGCCAACGTCCTGACTTTC; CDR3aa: CASSPQGPGANVLTF
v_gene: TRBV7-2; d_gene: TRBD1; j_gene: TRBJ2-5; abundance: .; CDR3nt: TGTGCCAGCAGCTTAGTAAGGGGGCCCCAAGAGACCCAGTACTTC; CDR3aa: CASSLVRGPQETQYF
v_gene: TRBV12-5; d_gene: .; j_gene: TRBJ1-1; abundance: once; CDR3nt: TGTGCTAGTGCCTCTCAGGGAGGGCTTGAAGCTTTCTTT; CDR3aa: CASASQGGLEAFF
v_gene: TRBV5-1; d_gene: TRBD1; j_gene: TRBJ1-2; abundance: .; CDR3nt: TGCGCCAGCAGCTTGGGACAGGGTATTGGCTACACCTTC; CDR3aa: CASSLGQGIGYTF
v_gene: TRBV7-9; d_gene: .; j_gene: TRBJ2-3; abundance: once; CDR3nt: TGTGCCAGCAGCTTCTCAGAAGGGGCCACAGATACGCAGTATTTT; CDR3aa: CASSFSEGATDTQYF
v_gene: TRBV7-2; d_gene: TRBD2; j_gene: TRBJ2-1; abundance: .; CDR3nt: TGTGCCAGCAGGCTAGCGGGCTTAAATGAGCAGTTCTTC; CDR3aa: CASRLAGLNEQFF
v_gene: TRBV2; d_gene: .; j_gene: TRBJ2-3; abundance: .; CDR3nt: TGTGCCAGCACTCCTGAGGCCCAAATGGCGCAGTATTTT; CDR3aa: CASTPEAQMAQYF
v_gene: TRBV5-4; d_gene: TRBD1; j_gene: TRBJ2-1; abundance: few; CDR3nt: TGTGCCAGCAGCATCCGGGACAGGGCGGCCAATGAGCAGTTCTTC; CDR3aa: CASSIRDRAANEQFF
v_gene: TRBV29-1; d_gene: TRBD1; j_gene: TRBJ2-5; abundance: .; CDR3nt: TGCAGCGTTGAAGGAGGAACAGGGGGAACGTCAGAGACCCAGTACTTC; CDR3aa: CSVEGGTGGTSETQYF
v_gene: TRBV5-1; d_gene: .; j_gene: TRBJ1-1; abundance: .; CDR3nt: TGCGCCAGCAGCCCCCGCGGGTTGAACACTGAAGCTTTCTTT; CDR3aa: CASSPRGLNTEAFF
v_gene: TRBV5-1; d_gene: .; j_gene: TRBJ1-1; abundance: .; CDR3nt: TGCGCCAGCAGTAAGAACACTGAAGCTTTCTTT; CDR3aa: CASSKNTEAFF
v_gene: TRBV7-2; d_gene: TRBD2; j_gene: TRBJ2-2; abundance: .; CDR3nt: TGTGCCAGCACTTGGGCTAGCGGGAGTGGGGGGGAGCTGTTTTTT; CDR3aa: CASTWASGSGGELFF
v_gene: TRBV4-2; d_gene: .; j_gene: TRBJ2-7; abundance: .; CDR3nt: TGTGCCAGCAGCCTGGAGGCTACCGGAGGTCTGGGGGAGCAGTACTTC; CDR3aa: CASSLEATGGLGEQYF
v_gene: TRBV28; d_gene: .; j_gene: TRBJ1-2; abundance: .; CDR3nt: TGTGCCAGCTCAACTACAGGCGTGCGGGGCTACACCTTC; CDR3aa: CASSTTGVRGYTF
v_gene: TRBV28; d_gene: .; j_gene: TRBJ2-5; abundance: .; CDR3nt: TGTGCCAGCAGTTTAAATGTGGAGCAGCCCCGAGGGACCCAGTACTTC; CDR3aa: CASSLNVEQPRGTQYF
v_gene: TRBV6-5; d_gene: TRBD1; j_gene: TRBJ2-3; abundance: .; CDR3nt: TGTGCCAGCAGAGACAGGGGGACTAGCACAGATACGCAGTATTTT; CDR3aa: CASRDRGTSTDTQYF
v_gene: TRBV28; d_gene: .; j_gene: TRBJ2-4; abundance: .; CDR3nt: TGTGCCAGCAGTTGGAGGGACTCGGCCAAAAACATTCAGTACTTC; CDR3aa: CASSWRDSAKNIQYF
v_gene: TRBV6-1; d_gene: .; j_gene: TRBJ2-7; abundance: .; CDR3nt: TGTGCCAGCAGTGAAGAGACTAGTTTCGGCGAGCAGTACTTC; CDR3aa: CASSEETSFGEQYF
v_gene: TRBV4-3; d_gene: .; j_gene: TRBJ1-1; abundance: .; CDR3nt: TGCGCCAGCAGCCGCGACAGGCCGAACACTGAAGCTTTCTTT; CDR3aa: CASSRDRPNTEAFF
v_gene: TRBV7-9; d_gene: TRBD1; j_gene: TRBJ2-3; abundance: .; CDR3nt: TGTGCCAGCAGCTCGACAGGGGTAGATACGCAGTATTTT; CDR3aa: CASSSTGVDTQYF
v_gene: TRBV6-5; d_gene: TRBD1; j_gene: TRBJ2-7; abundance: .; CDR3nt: TGTGCCAGCAGTTATAGGGCAGGGGGCTACGAGCAGTACTTC; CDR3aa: CASSYRAGGYEQYF
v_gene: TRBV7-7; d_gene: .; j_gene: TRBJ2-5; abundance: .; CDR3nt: TGTGCCAGCAAGGATGAGGGAGAGACCCAGTACTTC; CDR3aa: CASKDEGETQYF
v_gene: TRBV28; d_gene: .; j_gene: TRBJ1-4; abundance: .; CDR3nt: TGTGCCAGCAGCTTCATCCCCGGACAGCCTAGAAATGAAAAACTGTTTTTT; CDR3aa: CASSFIPGQPRNEKLFF
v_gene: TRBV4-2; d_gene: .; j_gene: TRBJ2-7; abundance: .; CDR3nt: TGTGCCAGCAGCCAGACAGTCTCCTACGAGCAGTACTTC; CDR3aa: CASSQTVSYEQYF
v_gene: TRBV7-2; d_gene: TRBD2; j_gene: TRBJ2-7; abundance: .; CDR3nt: TGTGCCAGCAGCAGACCTAGCGGGAGTTTGTACGAGCAGTACTTC; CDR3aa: CASSRPSGSLYEQYF
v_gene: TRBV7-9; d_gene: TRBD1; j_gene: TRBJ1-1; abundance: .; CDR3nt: TGTGCCAGCAGCTCCCGGGACAGGCCAAACACTGAAGCTTTCTTT; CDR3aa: CASSSRDRPNTEAFF
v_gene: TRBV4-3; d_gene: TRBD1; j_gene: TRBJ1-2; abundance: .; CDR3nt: TGCGCCAGCAGCCTTGCGACAGGGGCATCGGGCTACACCTTC; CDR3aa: CASSLATGASGYTF
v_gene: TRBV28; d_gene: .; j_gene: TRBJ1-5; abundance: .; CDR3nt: TGTGCCCACGGGGAGAGCAATCAGCCCCAGCATTTT; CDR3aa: CAHGESNQPQHF
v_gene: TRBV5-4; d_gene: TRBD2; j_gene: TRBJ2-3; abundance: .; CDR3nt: TGTGCCAGCAGCTTGGGGGCCAGGTTGCGGGAGACAGATACGCAGTATTTT; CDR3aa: CASSLGARLRETDTQYF
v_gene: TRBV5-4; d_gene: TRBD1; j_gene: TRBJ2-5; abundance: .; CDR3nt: TGTGCCAGCAGCTCCGGGACAGGGTATTCCTGGGAGCAGTACTTC; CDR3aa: CASSSGTGYSWEQYF
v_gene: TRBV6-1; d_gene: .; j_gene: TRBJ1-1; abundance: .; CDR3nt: TGTGCCAGCAGTGAATCTGGGACATACTTTAAGAACACTGAAGCTTTCTTT; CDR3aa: CASSESGTYFKNTEAFF
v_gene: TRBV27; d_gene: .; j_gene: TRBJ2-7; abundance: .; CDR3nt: TGTGCCAGCAGTCCACAGGGCTACGAGCAGTACTTC; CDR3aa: CASSPQGYEQYF
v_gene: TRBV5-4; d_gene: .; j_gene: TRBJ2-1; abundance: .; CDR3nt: TGTGCCAGCAGCGTGGCGGGTCCCCGATCCTACAATGAGCAGTTCTTC; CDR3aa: CASSVAGPRSYNEQFF